Each of the 14 T cell receptor beta chains below was sequenced from the same sample in a study of blood T cell repertoires in COVID-19 (dated by TCRdb to 2018 to 2021). Receptors were amplified or captured by the immunoSEQ multiplex PCR assay. TCRdb stores this immuneACCESS table with in-frame sequences only. Part of the clones is absent; in the studies checked, under half of the shortfall reflects unresolved V genes, and no reason is known for the rest. Across this sample there are about 160,000 clones, with roughly 84% seen only once. The top ten clonotypes cover about 11% of the sample. The sample taken for sequencing was peripheral blood. Receptor source: an elderly woman with active or convalescent COVID-19.

The rearrangement uses TRBV25-1 and TRBJ2-1, with D uncertain. Trimming removed 6 bases at V and 6 bases at J, with 12 bases between. The germline CDR1 and CDR2 sequences are MGHDK and SYGVNS. This CDR3 is built from 13 residues. In DNA, the CDR3 is TGTGCCAGCAGCCACCAACCACTCAATGAGCAGTTCTTC. Protein: CASSHQPLNEQFF.

The gene calls are TRBV5-1 and TRBJ2-2; TRBD2 is a possible D gene (5 bases). CDR1 and CDR2 from the germline V gene are SGHRS and YFSETQ. V lost 2 bases to trimming and J lost 3 bases, with 11 bases between them. The CDR3 contains 15 residues. The CDR3 bases are TGCGCCAGCAGCTTAATGGACTTGTACACCGGGGAGCTGTTTTTT. Its protein is CASSLMDLYTGELFF.

The J gene is TRBJ2-2, the V gene TRBV18; D gene ambiguous. The CDR3 runs to 14 residues. V lost 1 base to trimming and J lost 8 bases, with 11 bases between them. Germline V gene data show CDR1 as KGHSH and CDR2 as LQKENI. CDR3 region: CASSPLGLLGELFF. In nucleotides, the CDR3 is TGTGCCAGCTCACCACTGGGCCTGCTGGGGGAGCTGTTTTTT.

The chain is built from TRBV10-1 and TRBJ2-1; D is perhaps TRBD2 (5 bases). The CDR3 loop spans 12 amino acids. The ends were cut back, 6 bases at V and 7 bases at J, with 10 bases in the middle. Germline V gene lookup returns CDR1 WNHNN and CDR2 SYGVQD (reference sequence). The CDR3 reads CASSLALNEQFF. DNA for the CDR3: TGCGCCAGCAGCCTAGCTTTGAATGAGCAGTTCTTC.

The chain joins TRBV2 to TRBJ2-7, with a tentative D call TRBD2 (5 bases). Germline V lookup: CDR1 SNHLY, CDR2 FYNNEI. The CDR3 covers 14 residues. V was clipped by 3 bases and J by 3 bases, with 12 bases between them. CDR3 bases: TGTGCCAGCAGTGACGGGTTGGGAGACTACGAGCAGTACTTC. The encoded protein is CASSDGLGDYEQYF.

The rearrangement uses TRBV9 and TRBJ1-5, with TRBD1 matching over 9 bases. J was trimmed by 4 bases and V by 3 bases; bases with no gene match: 2. Germline-derived CDR1 and CDR2 are SGDLS and YYNGEE. The CDR3 has 14 amino acids. Here the CDR3 reads CASSAGTGNQPQHF. In DNA form, the CDR3 reads TGTGCCAGCAGCGCCGGGACAGGGAATCAGCCCCAGCATTTT. The full variable domain, its missing parts supplied by reference TRBV9 and TRBJ1-5, is DSGVTQTPKHLITATGQRVTLRCSPRSGDLSVYWYQQSLDQGLQFLIQYYNGEERAKGNILERFSAQQFPDLHSELNLSSLELGDSALYFCASSAGTGNQPQHFGDGTRLSIL.

The chain is built from TRBV2 and TRBJ2-3; tentative D call: TRBD2 (6 bases). Germline values: CDR1 SNHLY, CDR2 FYNNEI. This CDR3 spans 16 amino acids. Trimming cost V 6 bases and J 4 bases, with 20 bases left between them. DNA for the CDR3: TGTGCCAGCAGCGGTAGCGGTCCTGGTAGTGCAGATACGCAGTATTTT. Translating gives CASSGSGPGSADTQYF.

As for this clone: The junction shows a germline mismatch at one end, possibly a read error. V and J are TRBV5-8 and TRBJ1-6; the match to TRBD1 covers 10 bases. The CDR3 consists of 15 residues. CDR1 is SGHTS, CDR2 YDEGEE, per germline. CDR3 sequence: CASTLEGTGDSPLHF. The CDR3 region has the DNA TGTGCCAGCACCTTGGAAGGGACAGGGGATTCACCCCTCCACTTT.

As DNA, the CDR3 is TGTGCCACCGGGATAACCGGGACTAGCGACAATGAGCAGTTCTTC. Its protein is CATGITGTSDNEQFF. This chain joins TRBV24-1 and TRBJ2-1; 10 positions agree with TRBD2. Germline V gene lookup returns CDR1 KGHDR and CDR2 SFDVKD. Trimming removed 9 bases from V and 5 bases from J; junction bases left unmatched: 9. The CDR3 has 15 amino acids.

J is TRBJ2-7 and V is TRBV6-5, with a tentative D call TRBD1 (6 bases). Trimming took 7 bases from V and 4 from J, leaving 14 bases between them. Germline V gives CDR1 MNHEY, CDR2 SVGAGI. The CDR3 loop spans 13 amino acids. CDR3 in DNA: TGTGCCAGCAACGGTCAGGGGCGATACGAGCAGTACTTC. Residues: CASNGQGRYEQYF.

This clone was seen a single time. The chain links TRBV27 to TRBJ1-1, with D uncertain. This CDR3 comprises 13 residues. The germline gives CDR1 MNHEY, CDR2 SMNVEV (reference sequence). Trimming shortened V by 7 bases and J by 1 base, and 10 bases separated the two germline ends. The CDR3 nucleotides read TGTGCCAGCATTTCCACTAAGAACACTGAAGCTTTCTTT. Translation: CASISTKNTEAFF.

This sequence joins TRBV7-2 and TRBJ1-1; 8 bases agree with TRBD1. This CDR3 comprises 15 residues. CDR1 is SGHTA, CDR2 FQGNSA, per germline. J was trimmed by 7 bases and V by 5 bases; bases with no gene match: 12. CDR3 sequence reads: CASSTIAGGGDEAFF. CDR3 sequence (DNA): TGTGCCAGCAGCACCATAGCAGGGGGCGGAGATGAAGCTTTCTTT.

This rearrangement joins TRBV6-5 to TRBJ2-7, with 7 bases aligning to TRBD1. This CDR3 spans 12 amino acids. Losses at the gene ends were 11 bases for V and 2 bases for J; bases not matched to a gene: 6. The germline CDR1 and CDR2 sequences are MNHEY and SVGAGI. The CDR3 region is CASRQGPYEQYF. In DNA form, the CDR3 reads TGTGCCTCTCGACAGGGCCCCTACGAGCAGTACTTC.

Only one count was recorded for this clone. The CDR3 DNA follows: TGCGCCAGCAGCTTACAGGGTCTCCCGTACGAGCAGTACTTC. Translated, it gives CASSLQGLPYEQYF. This chain joins TRBV5-1 and TRBJ2-7; a possible D gene is TRBD1 (6 bases). The CDR3 loop spans 14 amino acids. V lost 2 bases and J lost 4, with 13 bases in between. The germline V gene has CDR1 SGHRS and CDR2 YFSETQ. Full variable domain (outside the CDR3, taken from reference TRBV5-1 and TRBJ2-7): KAGVTQTPRYLIKTRGQQVTLSCSPISGHRSVSWYQQTPGQGLQFLFEYFSETQRNKGNFPGRFSGRQFSNSRSEMNVSTLELGDSALYLCASSLQGLPYEQYFGPGTRLTVT.